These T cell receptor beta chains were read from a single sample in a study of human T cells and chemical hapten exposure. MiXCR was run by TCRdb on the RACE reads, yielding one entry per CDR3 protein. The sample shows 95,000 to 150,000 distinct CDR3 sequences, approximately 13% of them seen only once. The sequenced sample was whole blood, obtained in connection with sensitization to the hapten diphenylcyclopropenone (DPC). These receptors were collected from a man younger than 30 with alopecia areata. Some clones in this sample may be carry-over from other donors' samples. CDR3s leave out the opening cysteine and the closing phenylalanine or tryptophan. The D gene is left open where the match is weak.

CDR3aa: ASSLGTPYEQY; d_gene: NA; v_gene: TRBV12-3/TRBV12-4
CDR3aa: ASSQGITYNEQF; d_gene: NA; v_gene: TRBV11-1
CDR3aa: ASGYDRVDDTGELF; d_gene: TRBD1; v_gene: TRBV12-5
CDR3aa: SARDPYNEQF; d_gene: NA; v_gene: TRBV20-1
CDR3aa: ASSIRRPRRGANVLT; d_gene: NA; v_gene: TRBV19
CDR3aa: ATKSLGATQY; d_gene: NA; v_gene: TRBV24-1
CDR3aa: ASSPITQGTEAF; d_gene: TRBD1; v_gene: TRBV5-4
CDR3aa: ASSPRDRESGYEQY; d_gene: TRBD1; v_gene: TRBV4-2
CDR3aa: ASSSSRYQETQY; d_gene: NA; v_gene: TRBV11-2
CDR3aa: ASSLVRRNQPQH; d_gene: NA; v_gene: TRBV28
CDR3aa: ASSPRDRAGEQY; d_gene: TRBD1; v_gene: TRBV18
CDR3aa: ASSLDRGKLF; d_gene: TRBD1; v_gene: TRBV10-1
CDR3aa: SARSGPVTDTQY; d_gene: NA; v_gene: TRBV20-1
CDR3aa: ASSRDFTDTQY; d_gene: NA; v_gene: TRBV7-6
CDR3aa: ASSLTGPQETQY; d_gene: NA; v_gene: TRBV11-2
CDR3aa: ASSQPGSQETQY; d_gene: NA; v_gene: TRBV14
CDR3aa: ASSLPSTGGGQPQH; d_gene: TRBD1; v_gene: TRBV7-9
CDR3aa: ASSPEYEQY; d_gene: NA; v_gene: TRBV18
CDR3aa: ASSWDSSYNEQF; d_gene: NA; v_gene: TRBV6-2/TRBV6-3
CDR3aa: ASSPGDANSPLH; d_gene: NA; v_gene: TRBV18
CDR3aa: ATSDHSGDVLT; d_gene: NA; v_gene: TRBV24-1
CDR3aa: ASSGPEQDSQETQY; d_gene: NA; v_gene: TRBV11-2
CDR3aa: ASRGLAGRDTQY; d_gene: TRBD2; v_gene: TRBV7-9
CDR3aa: ASSFGDRGRRGEQY; d_gene: TRBD1; v_gene: TRBV11-2
CDR3aa: ASSYPITGAEAF; d_gene: NA; v_gene: TRBV6-2/TRBV6-3